This TCR beta chain derives from a study of control samples from healthy donors and cancer patients. TCRdb keeps only in-frame clones here, not all; method: immunoSEQ multiplex PCR. The sample includes about 61,000 clones, around 90% of them seen just once. The V end was cut by 2 bases, the J end by 4 bases, with 8 bases between. Per the germline V gene, CDR1 is KGHSH and CDR2 is LQKENI. The CDR3 totals 14 residues. The V call is TRBV18, the J call TRBJ2-2; D gene uncertain. Material: PBMCs. This clonotype was obtained from a man aged 55 to 70 with colorectal cancer. The CDR3 coding sequence is TGTGCCAGCTCACCATTGAGCCCCACCGGGGAGCTGTTTTTT. Its protein product is CASSPLSPTGELFF.